This T cell receptor beta chain emerged from a study of blood T cell repertoires in COVID-19. Study as a whole: Sources were T cells, B-cell-depleted T cells, or PBMCs; the material itself was cDNA or gDNA.

Germline CDR1 and CDR2: MNHEY and SMNVEV (reference sequence). V lost 1 base, J lost 2 bases, and 6 bases lay in between. CDR3 size: 14 residues. Individuals aged about 18 to 89 years were recruited from some 26 US areas. In assigning cohorts, the study relied on participant-reported clinical history. The data were produced by immunoSEQ multiplex PCR, yet TCRdb's version contains in-frame clones alone and is incomplete. The sample has roughly 220,000 clones; 75% to 90% are singletons. The clonotype originates from a woman in her late teens or twenties in a cohort exposed to, infected with or recovered from COVID-19 (not recorded which). The chain has TRBV27 and TRBJ1-5; unclear D gene. Sample: PBMCs or T cells enriched from blood (not recorded which). The CDR3 sequence is CASSLLSGNQPQHF. CDR3 coding DNA: TGTGCCAGCAGTTTATTATCAGGCAATCAGCCCCAGCATTTT.